The 18 T cell receptor beta chains presented below share a single source sample, sequenced in a study of Ad26.COV2.S vaccination and SARS-CoV-2 variants. Using immunoSEQ multiplex PCR, the repertoire was profiled, and TCRdb retains in-frame clones only, with some absent. The data hold about 350,000 clones, with about 90% observed a single time. The source was peripheral blood, collected after recovery from COVID-19. These TCRs come from a human donor who had recovered from COVID-19.

The chain combines TRBV29-1 with TRBJ1-1; the match to TRBD1 covers 10 bases. The CDR3 spans 15 residues. Germline-derived CDR1 and CDR2 are SQVTM and ANQGSEA. V shed 3 bases, J shed 4 bases, and the junction held 8 bases outside the gene matches. The DNA of the CDR3 is TGCAGCGTTGATAGGACAGGGGGTAGGGGCACTGAAGCTTTCTTT. Its protein product is CSVDRTGGRGTEAFF. The whole variable domain, remainder taken from reference TRBV29-1 and TRBJ1-1, is SAVISQKPSRDICQRGTSLTIQCQVDSQVTMMFWYRQQPGQSLTLIATANQGSEATYESGFVIDKFPISRPNLTFSTLTVSNMSPEDSSIYLCSVDRTGGRGTEAFFGQGTRLTVV.

This clone appeared once. The chain links TRBV7-2 to TRBJ2-1; 13 positions match TRBD2. There are 20 residues in the CDR3. Germline V CDR1 and CDR2: SGHTA, FQGNSA. The ends lost 0 bases at V and 4 bases at J; junction bases unmatched: 12. CDR3 nucleotide sequence: TGTGCCAGCAGCTTAGCGCTACGGCGGGGACTAGCGGGGACGTACAATGAGCAGTTCTTC. This gives the protein CASSLALRRGLAGTYNEQFF.

In this sample, this clone turned up once. The genes are TRBV7-9 and TRBJ2-7; TRBD2 is a possible D gene (6 bases). Trimming removed 5 bases at V and 6 bases at J, with 11 bases between. The CDR3 runs to 12 residues. The germline V gene has CDR1 SEHNR and CDR2 FQNEAQ (reference sequence). CDR3 sequence reads: CASSITSSEQYF. The DNA of the CDR3 is TGTGCCAGCAGCATAACTAGCAGCGAGCAGTACTTC.

This chain links TRBV5-1 with TRBJ1-1, with 7 bases that match TRBD1. J gave up 3 bases and V 0 bases, and 5 bases lay outside the gene matches. The germline gives CDR1 SGHRS, CDR2 YFSETQ. This CDR3 has 15 residues. The DNA of the CDR3 is TGCGCCAGCAGCTTGGGACAGGGTAGCGACACTGAAGCTTTCTTT. Amino acid sequence: CASSLGQGSDTEAFF.

The gene calls are TRBV5-1 and TRBJ1-1; no reliable D call. V lost 0 bases to trimming and J lost 1 base, with 10 bases between them. This CDR3 is 15 amino acids long. Germline CDR1 reads SGHRS; CDR2 reads YFSETQ. The CDR3 sequence: CASSLALIGNTEAFF. The CDR3 DNA is TGCGCCAGCAGCTTGGCCCTGATCGGGAACACTGAAGCTTTCTTT.

The chain uses TRBV27 and TRBJ2-1; D gene unclear. From germline, CDR1 is MNHEY and CDR2 SMNVEV (reference sequence). The CDR3 loop spans 17 amino acids. Trimming stripped 1 base from V and 0 bases from J, with 13 bases between. DNA of the CDR3: TGTGCCAGCAGTTTATTGGGCAGGCCGAGCTCCTACAATGAGCAGTTCTTC. Its translation: CASSLLGRPSSYNEQFF.

This clone appeared a single time. The V gene is TRBV19, the J gene TRBJ1-1; TRBD1 matches at 8 bases. The CDR3 is 15 amino acids. Per germline, CDR1 LNHDA and CDR2 SQIVND (reference sequence). After removal of 5 bases from V and 4 bases from J, the junction contained 9 bases not matched to a gene. The CDR3 loop is CASSALTGVFTEAFF. CDR3 bases: TGTGCCAGTAGTGCGCTGACAGGGGTATTCACTGAAGCTTTCTTT. The variable domain in full, with the rest retrieved from reference TRBV19 and TRBJ1-1, is DGGITQSPKYLFRKEGQNVTLSCEQNLNHDAMYWYRQDPGQGLRLIYYSQIVNDFQKGDIAEGYSVSREKKESFPLTVTSAQKNPTAFYLCASSALTGVFTEAFFGQGTRLTVV.

The chain couples TRBV9 to TRBJ2-3, with D tentatively TRBD1 (6 bases). Trimming removed 3 bases from V and 7 bases from J, with 9 bases in between. The germline V gene encodes CDR1 SGDLS and CDR2 YYNGEE. The CDR3 consists of 12 residues. The CDR3 bases are TGTGCCAGCAGCGAGTGGGGGCATACGCAGTATTTT. Its translation: CASSEWGHTQYF.

The genes are TRBV3-1 (or the pseudogene TRBV3-2) and TRBJ2-7; possibly TRBD1 or TRBD2 for D (5 bases each). The CDR3 length is 16 residues. The V gene's germline CDR1 is LGHDT and CDR2 YNNKEL (reference sequence). V dropped 2 bases and J dropped 0 bases, with 14 bases sitting between them. The CDR3 region is CASSQKPRDGSYEQYF. The CDR3 nucleotides are TGTGCCAGCAGCCAAAAACCCCGGGACGGCTCCTACGAGCAGTACTTC.

As concerns this clone: Germline is not matched at one junction end, which may reflect a read error. The chain links TRBV7-2 to TRBJ1-1; D is unresolved. This CDR3 region has 16 residues. The germline V gene encodes CDR1 SGHTA and CDR2 FQGNSA. The CDR3 sequence is CASSLVKGLPEGGPIF. The CDR3 DNA follows: TGTGCCAGCAGCTTAGTTAAAGGGCTACCGGAGGGCGGCCCTATCTTT. Based on the CDR3 plus reference TRBV7-2 and TRBJ1-1, the full variable domain is GAGVSQSPSNKVTEKGKDVELRCDPISGHTALYWYRQSLGQGLEFLIYFQGNSAPDKSGLPSDRFSAERTGGSVSTLTIQRTQQEDSAVYLCASSLVKGLPEGGPIFGQGTRLTVV.

This chain's CDR3 is CSVVGTGPSVEQYF. The CDR3 DNA is TGCAGCGTTGTCGGGACAGGGCCCTCCGTCGAGCAGTACTTC. The chain joins TRBV29-1 to TRBJ2-7; 9 bases map to TRBD1. V was clipped by 4 bases and J by 6 bases; unmatched bases: 10. The CDR3 has 14 amino acids. Germline assignment: CDR1 SQVTM and CDR2 ANQGSEA.

The CDR3 coding sequence is TGTGCCAGCAGTTTGATCCTCGATGAGCAGTTCTTC. Amino acid sequence: CASSLILDEQFF. The chain joins TRBV12-3 or TRBV12-4 to TRBJ2-1; no clear D. The CDR3 length is 12 residues. V lost 3 bases and J lost 8, with 8 bases in between.

This chain links TRBV6-5 with TRBJ2-1; no firm D call. The V end was cut by 4 bases, the J end by 9 bases, with 13 bases between. The germline gives CDR1 MNHEY, CDR2 SVGAGI. The length of the CDR3 is 13 residues. CDR3 sequence (DNA): TGTGCCAGCAGTTCAAGCGCGCTCGGTGAGCAGTTCTTC. Translation: CASSSSALGEQFF.

The rearrangement links TRBV11-2 to TRBJ1-1, with TRBD1 as a possible D gene (6 bases). V was shortened by 3 bases and J by 5 bases, with 16 bases between the two germline ends. Germline CDR1 SGHAT, CDR2 FQNNGV. This CDR3 spans 15 amino acids. The CDR3 DNA reads TGTGCCAGCAGCTTCCGACAGGTACGAGGGACTGAAGCTTTCTTT. Encoded protein: CASSFRQVRGTEAFF.

V and J are TRBV6-1 and TRBJ1-1, with TRBD1 identical over 8 bases. Germline V gene data show CDR1 as MNHNS and CDR2 as SASEGT. The V segment lost 4 bases and the J segment 6 bases; nucleotides outside the gene matches: 13. CDR3 length: 16 amino acids. The CDR3 sequence is CASSVSVQGGFAEAFF. DNA for the CDR3: TGTGCCAGCAGTGTGTCGGTACAGGGGGGATTTGCTGAAGCTTTCTTT.

This clone appeared once. The rearrangement links TRBV6-5 to TRBJ1-3; D might be TRBD1 (6 bases). Germline-derived CDR1 and CDR2 are MNHEY and SVGAGI. Between the trimmed V and J ends, which lost 6 bases and 0 bases, there was a span of 9 bases. The CDR3 is 14 residues long. CDR3 sequence (DNA): TGTGCCAGCAGACGACAGGCCTCTGGAAACACCATATATTTT. Translated: CASRRQASGNTIYF.

The chain couples TRBV9 to TRBJ2-7, with 9 bases aligning to TRBD2. Germline loops: CDR1 SGDLS, CDR2 YYNGEE. The CDR3 has 16 residues. After removal of 0 bases from V and 6 bases from J, the junction contained 10 bases not matched to a gene. The CDR3 DNA sequence: TGTGCCAGCAGCGTAGGATTAGCGGGGGCCTCCACCGAGCAGTACTTC. This codes for CASSVGLAGASTEQYF.

J is TRBJ1-2 and V is TRBV7-9; tentative D call: TRBD1 (5 bases). Per germline, CDR1 SEHNR and CDR2 FQNEAQ (reference sequence). The CDR3 loop spans 14 amino acids. The V and J ends lost 4 bases and 2 bases respectively, with 11 bases between them. CDR3 DNA sequence: TGTGCCAGCAGCTCAGGGAGCTTGAACTATGGCTACACCTTC. Translating gives CASSSGSLNYGYTF.